These 17 T cell receptor beta chains were sequenced from one sample in a study of beta chain features in type 1 diabetes. TCRB transcripts that were expressed got sequenced, as all of the isolated RNA had been reverse transcribed. Produced via immunoSEQ multiplex PCR; TCRdb's table is partial and in-frame only. The repertoire holds 95,000 to 110,000 clones, 25% to 35% seen once, with roughly 0.58% in the top ten. These receptors lack a known antigen. Findings of the study overall: The study found moderately but significantly shorter TCRB CDR3s in all four CD4+ subsets of Type 1 diabetes patients.

The sample taken for sequencing was central memory CD4+ T cells from blood. The receptor source for this set is a woman between 18 and 29 years old with type 1 diabetes.

The table lists this clone with a few counts. The chain couples TRBV6-1 to TRBJ2-3, with TRBD2 matching over 7 bases. CDR1 and CDR2 (germline): MNHNS, SASEGT. The CDR3 contains 14 residues. J was trimmed by 5 bases and V by 2 bases; bases with no gene match: 4. The CDR3 region is CASSERLAVDTQYF. In DNA form, the CDR3 reads TGTGCCAGCAGTGAACGGCTAGCGGTAGATACGCAGTATTTT.

This clone was counted a few times. The CDR3 reads CASSLRLDRQTQYF. In DNA form, the CDR3 reads TGTGCCAGCAGCCTCCGACTAGATCGGCAGACCCAGTACTTC. V is TRBV7-8 and J is TRBJ2-5, with D possibly being TRBD2 (6 bases). Between the trimmed V and J ends, which lost 5 bases and 6 bases, there was a span of 16 bases. The CDR3 has 14 residues. CDR1 SGHVS and CDR2 FQNEAQ come from the germline V gene. The variable domain in full, with the rest retrieved from reference TRBV7-8 and TRBJ2-5, is GAGVSQSPRYKVAKRGQDVALRCDPISGHVSLFWYQQALGQGPEFLTYFQNEAQLDKSGLPSDRFFAERPEGSVSTLKIQRTQQEDSAVYLCASSLRLDRQTQYFGPGTRLLVL.

The V call is TRBV10-3, the J call TRBJ1-2; 7 nucleotides line up with TRBD1. Trimming removed 7 bases from V and 2 bases from J; junction bases left unmatched: 13. CDR1 is ENHRY, CDR2 SYGVKD, per germline. The CDR3 is made up of 16 amino acids. The CDR3 loop is CAITPGQSFINYGYTF. The CDR3 DNA reads TGTGCCATCACCCCGGGACAGAGCTTTATCAACTATGGCTACACCTTC.

The CDR3 loop reads CATLEDRGNQPQHF. The CDR3 nucleotides are TGTGCCACCCTCGAGGACAGGGGAAATCAGCCCCAGCATTTT. The chain uses TRBV19 and TRBJ1-5, with TRBD1 matching over 9 bases. Germline-derived CDR1 and CDR2 are LNHDA and SQIVND (reference sequence). The CDR3 runs 14 residues. Unmatched junction bases numbered 8, after V lost 10 bases and J lost 4 bases.

This clone was counted only a few times. The chain combines TRBV28 with TRBJ1-2, with TRBD1 as a possible D gene (6 bases). V was clipped by 5 bases and J by 3 bases, with 22 bases between them. This CDR3 has 17 amino acids. Per the germline V gene, CDR1 is MDHEN and CDR2 is SYDVKM. The CDR3 loop reads CASSDVSIQGMYYGYTF. For the CDR3, the DNA is TGTGCCAGCAGTGATGTATCCATACAGGGAATGTACTATGGCTACACCTTC.

The J gene is TRBJ2-7, the V gene TRBV14; 7 bases agree with TRBD2. In germline, CDR1 is SGHDN, CDR2 FVKESK. After removal of 9 bases from V and 4 bases from J, the junction contained 3 bases not matched to a gene. The CDR3 sequence is 11 residues long. CDR3 region: CASSRGYEQYF. The CDR3 DNA reads as TGTGCCAGTTCGCGGGGGTACGAGCAGTACTTC.

The chain uses TRBV7-9 and TRBJ2-5, with D possibly being TRBD2 (6 bases). Germline-derived CDR1 and CDR2 are SEHNR and FQNEAQ (reference sequence). CDR3 length: 13 amino acids. V lost 1 base to trimming and J lost 5 bases, with 8 bases between them. Here the CDR3 DNA reads TGTGCCAGCAGCTTAGAGCGGGCCGAGACCCAGTACTTC. Its protein product is CASSLERAETQYF.

The rearrangement links TRBV2 to TRBJ2-2, with D possibly TRBD1 on 6 matching bases. This CDR3 is built from 16 residues. Germline loops: CDR1 SNHLY, CDR2 FYNNEI. Trimming took 5 bases from V and 4 from J, leaving 17 bases between them. The CDR3 coding sequence is TGTGCCAGCAGTTCGACAGACACAGGGAGCACCGGGGAGCTGTTTTTT. Amino acid sequence: CASSSTDTGSTGELFF.

The V and J genes are TRBV2 and TRBJ1-2; no firm D call. The germline CDR1 and CDR2 sequences are SNHLY and FYNNEI. The CDR3 length is 12 residues. V was pared by 4 bases and J by 8 bases, with 11 bases between. The CDR3 DNA reads TGTGCCAGCAGTGGGGAGATTGGGGGCTACACCTTC. It is translated as CASSGEIGGYTF.

The chain couples TRBV5-1 to TRBJ2-2; 7 bases agree with TRBD1. CDR1 is SGHRS, CDR2 YFSETQ, per germline. There are 20 residues in the CDR3. V lost 0 bases, J lost 3 bases, and 17 bases stayed unmatched. The CDR3 protein is CASSLVQGVRLNRDTGELFF. As DNA, the CDR3 is TGCGCCAGCAGCTTGGTGCAGGGGGTAAGGCTGAACCGGGACACCGGGGAGCTGTTTTTT.

The J gene is TRBJ2-3, the V gene TRBV5-6, with D possibly being TRBD1 (5 bases). V was shortened by 4 bases and J by 1 base, with 16 bases between the two germline ends. This CDR3 contains 16 residues. The germline CDR1 and CDR2 sequences are SGHDT and YYEEEE. CDR3 amino acids: CASSTYGIGGTDTQYF. For the CDR3, the DNA is TGTGCCAGCAGCACCTACGGAATAGGGGGCACAGATACGCAGTATTTT.

This clone was seen a few times. The chain employs TRBV7-2 and TRBJ2-1, with 16 positions matching TRBD2. The CDR3 runs to 18 residues. Germline values: CDR1 SGHTA, CDR2 FQGNSA. The trim removed 5 bases at V and 8 bases at J, leaving 12 bases unmatched. The CDR3, as DNA: TGTGCCAGCAGCCCTAAGGGACTAGCGGGAGGGCCTGGGTATGAGCAGTTCTTC. This translates into CASSPKGLAGGPGYEQFF.

The chain employs TRBV27 and TRBJ2-3, with 7 nucleotides matching TRBD2. Germline trimming cut 10 bases from V and 5 bases from J; bases unmatched to any gene: 12. The CDR3 has 14 residues. The germline gives CDR1 MNHEY, CDR2 SMNVEV (reference sequence). Here the CDR3 reads CATLARGGGDTQYF. Written as DNA, the CDR3 is TGTGCCACCCTGGCGCGGGGCGGGGGAGATACGCAGTATTTT.

This clone turned up a few times. The chain carries TRBV18 and TRBJ2-5, with a possible D match to TRBD1 (5 bases). The CDR3 covers 13 residues. CDR1 is KGHSH, CDR2 LQKENI, per germline. Trimming shortened V by 7 bases and J by 2 bases, and 11 bases separated the two germline ends. The CDR3 protein is CASFVDRQETQYF. In DNA, the CDR3 is TGTGCCAGCTTTGTCGACAGACAAGAGACCCAGTACTTC.

A few counts support this clone. The chain employs TRBV29-1 and TRBJ1-1; TRBD1 aligns across 7 bases. The V gene end was trimmed by 4 bases and the J gene end by 11 bases; junction bases not matched to a gene: 4. Germline V gene data show CDR1 as SQVTM and CDR2 as ANQGSEA. There are 10 residues in the CDR3. The CDR3 nucleotides read TGCAGCGTTGGACAGGGTCAGGCTTTCTTT. This codes for CSVGQGQAFF. The complete variable domain, with remaining parts taken from reference TRBV29-1 and TRBJ1-1, reads SAVISQKPSRDICQRGTSLTIQCQVDSQVTMMFWYRQQPGQSLTLIATANQGSEATYESGFVIDKFPISRPNLTFSTLTVSNMSPEDSSIYLCSVGQGQAFFGQGTRLTVV.

This clone was observed a few times. This chain links TRBV12-5 with TRBJ2-1, with 8 bases aligning to TRBD1. J gave up 2 bases and V 2 bases, and 2 bases lay outside the gene matches. Germline CDR1 and CDR2: LGHNT and FRNRAP. The CDR3 spans 15 residues. The CDR3 protein is CASGLRGQAYNEQFF. The CDR3 coding sequence is TGTGCTAGTGGTTTGAGGGGACAGGCCTACAATGAGCAGTTCTTC.

This chain links TRBV27 with TRBJ1-5; 8 nucleotides line up with TRBD1. CDR3 size: 13 residues. V dropped 6 bases and J dropped 8; count of bases not matched to a gene: 6. Germline V gene data show CDR1 as MNHEY and CDR2 as SMNVEV (reference sequence). The chain's CDR3 is CASRGQAAEPQHF. For the CDR3, the DNA is TGTGCCAGCAGGGGACAGGCTGCAGAGCCCCAGCATTTT.